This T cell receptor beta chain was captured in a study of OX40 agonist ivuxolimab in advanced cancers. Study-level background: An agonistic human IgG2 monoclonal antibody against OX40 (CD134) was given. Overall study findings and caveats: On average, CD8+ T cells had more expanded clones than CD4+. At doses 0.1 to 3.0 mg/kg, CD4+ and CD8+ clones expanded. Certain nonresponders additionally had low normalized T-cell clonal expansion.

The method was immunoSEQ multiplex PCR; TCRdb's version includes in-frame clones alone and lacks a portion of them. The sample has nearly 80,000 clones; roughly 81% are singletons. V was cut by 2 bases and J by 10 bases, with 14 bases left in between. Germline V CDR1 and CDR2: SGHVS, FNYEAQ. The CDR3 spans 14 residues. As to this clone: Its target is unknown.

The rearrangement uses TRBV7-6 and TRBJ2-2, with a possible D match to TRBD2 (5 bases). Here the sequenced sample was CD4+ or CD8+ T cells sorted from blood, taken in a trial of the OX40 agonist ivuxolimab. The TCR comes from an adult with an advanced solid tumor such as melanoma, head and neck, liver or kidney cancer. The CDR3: CASSLSISGSELFF. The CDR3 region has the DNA TGTGCCAGCAGCTTATCCATTTCGGGGTCGGAGCTGTTTTTT.